The 11 T cell receptor beta chains presented below share a single source sample, sequenced in a study of cytomegalovirus exposure and HLA in healthy donors. Vbeta (60) and Jbeta (13) primers were used in the PCR. Some clones are missing from TCRdb's copy, which holds only in-frame ones; the method was immunoSEQ multiplex PCR. Of roughly 34,000 clones detected, approximately 82% appear once; the ten largest clones hold 3.6%. The sequenced sample was PBMCs. The receptors stem from a woman younger than 30 in good health and CMV-seronegative.

The chain combines TRBV29-1 with TRBJ1-1; TRBD1 matches 7 bases. The germline gives CDR1 SQVTM, CDR2 ANQGSEA. V lost 7 bases to trimming and J lost 6 bases; unmatched junction nucleotides: 8. This CDR3 has 12 amino acids. This CDR3 reads CSATQGSAEAFF. The CDR3 nucleotides read TGCAGCGCCACACAGGGGAGCGCTGAAGCTTTCTTT.

The gene calls are TRBV25-1 and TRBJ2-3, with D tentatively TRBD2 (6 bases). The germline V and J ends were trimmed by 1 base and 1 base, with 6 bases remaining between them. The CDR3 is 14 amino acids. Germline V CDR1 and CDR2: MGHDK, SYGVNS. CDR3 amino acids: CASSESSGTDTQYF. The DNA for the CDR3 is TGTGCCAGCAGTGAATCTAGCGGCACAGATACGCAGTATTTT.

As regards this clone: At one end, the junction sequence differs from germline, possibly due to a read error. J is TRBJ1-4 and V is TRBV11-1, with a possible D match to TRBD1 (6 bases). The germline gives CDR1 SGHAT, CDR2 FQDESV (reference sequence). The CDR3 is 15 amino acids. The CDR3 DNA reads as TGTGCCGGCAGCTTAGTCAGGGGCAGCGGTGAAAAACTGTTTTTT. This sequence encodes CAGSLVRGSGEKLFF.

The chain couples TRBV5-1 to TRBJ2-3; 16 nucleotides agree with TRBD2. V was pared by 6 bases and J by 2 bases, with 6 bases of the junction left unmatched. The CDR3 sequence is 17 residues long. Germline CDR1 and CDR2: SGHRS and YFSETQ. The CDR3 spells CASKGLAGGLNTDTQYF. DNA for the CDR3: TGCGCCAGCAAGGGACTAGCGGGGGGGCTAAACACAGATACGCAGTATTTT.

The table lists this clone with a few counts. This chain joins TRBV18 and TRBJ1-1; 7 bases are shared with TRBD1. Germline CDR1 KGHSH, CDR2 LQKENI. V shed 1 base, J shed 1 base, and the junction held 3 bases outside the gene matches. This CDR3 region has 15 residues. CDR3 protein: CASSPLTGANTEAFF. The CDR3 DNA follows: TGTGCCAGCTCACCACTCACAGGGGCGAACACTGAAGCTTTCTTT.

This sequence joins TRBV4-3 and TRBJ2-5; D possibly corresponds to TRBD2 (6 bases). The DNA matches TRBJ2-7 better at its end, which makes the J call doubtful. The CDR3 is 15 amino acids. Germline assignment: CDR1 LGHNA and CDR2 YSLEER. Here the CDR3 DNA reads TGCGCCAGCAGCCAAGGGGCTAGCGTCGCCTACGAGCAGTACTTC. It encodes CASSQGASVAYEQYF.

The chain carries TRBV9 and TRBJ1-3, with D perhaps matching TRBD1 (6 bases). V was shortened by 4 bases and J by 0 bases, with 14 bases between the two germline ends. Germline V gene lookup returns CDR1 SGDLS and CDR2 YYNGEE. CDR3 length: 16 amino acids. CDR3 DNA: TGTGCCAGCAGCTCAGGGACACTTCACTCTGGAAACACCATATATTTT. It specifies CASSSGTLHSGNTIYF.

The J gene is TRBJ1-5, the V gene TRBV19; 8 bases match TRBD1. V dropped 6 bases and J dropped 4; count of bases not matched to a gene: 14. There are 17 residues in the CDR3. Germline V gene lookup returns CDR1 LNHDA and CDR2 SQIVND (reference sequence). CDR3 region: CASSRGTGSAENQPQHF. CDR3 DNA sequence: TGTGCCAGTAGCCGAGGGACAGGCAGTGCAGAAAATCAGCCCCAGCATTTT.

The CDR3 coding sequence is TGCAGTGCCCAGGGTCAGCCCCAGCATTTT. It yields the protein CSAQGQPQHF. The J gene is TRBJ1-5, the V gene TRBV20-1; tentative D call: TRBD1 (5 bases). The germline V and J ends were trimmed by 6 bases and 6 bases, with 6 bases remaining between them. CDR1 is DFQATT, CDR2 SNEGSKA, per germline (reference sequence). CDR3 length: 10 residues.

The chain uses TRBV28 and TRBJ2-1; 16 bases fit TRBD2. Germline CDR1 MDHEN, CDR2 SYDVKM. V dropped 5 bases and J dropped 8; count of bases not matched to a gene: 12. This CDR3 has 18 amino acids. CDR3 in amino acids: CASSPGTSGRALGYEQFF. The CDR3 nucleotides read TGTGCCAGCAGTCCGGGGACTAGCGGGAGGGCCTTGGGCTATGAGCAGTTCTTC.

The chain combines TRBV4-3 with TRBJ2-5; 11 nucleotides align to TRBD2. This CDR3 comprises 16 residues. V lost 0 bases, J lost 7 bases, and 7 bases stayed unmatched. The germline V gene encodes CDR1 LGHNA and CDR2 YSLEER. The DNA for the CDR3 is TGCGCCAGCAGCCAAGATCGACTAGCGGGGACGGGGACCCAGTACTTC. It translates to CASSQDRLAGTGTQYF.